Described below is a single T cell receptor (beta chain) sequence and its context. This clone turned up a few times. This clone's antigen is unknown. The input lacks base qualities; no much larger clone sits a single base away. The sample originates from a study of blood T cell repertoires in COVID-19 (dated by TCRdb to 2018 to 2020). Some background on the complete study: Samples from collaborators originated in the United States, Italy and Spain and spanned both the acute and convalescent phases of COVID-19. Where available, HLA class I and class II types were obtained from metadata supplied by the sample provider rather than from assay-based typing. The samples were drawn from two sources: the first 160 participants of the ongoing ImmuneRACE study, and 1,254 subjects contributed by 6 global collaborators. The repertoires were released in a freely available public database intended as a resource for research on the immune response to SARS-CoV-2. The material from the prospective study consisted of cDNA or gDNA derived from T cells, B-cell-depleted T cells, or PBMCs. Nearly every sample came with metadata listing a de-identified subject ID, COVID-19 status, age in years and sex. Deeply sampled blood TCRbeta repertoires from subjects exposed to, actively infected with, or recovered from COVID-19 were included in the dataset. The paper as a whole reports these results and caveats: How much clinical and demographic metadata was included differed by source and by participant, and the metadata was provided uncurated.

TCRbeta CDR3 regions were amplified from genomic DNA using the immunoSEQ Assay, a bias-controlled multiplex PCR. Per the authors' processing: The number of nucleated cells in each sample was estimated by amplification of reference gene primers within the assay. To quantify the absolute abundance of each unique TCRbeta CDR3 rearrangement, sequence reads were collapsed and filtered. For each sample, productive Simpson clonality was calculated as the square root of Simpson's diversity index over productive rearrangements. The source is immuneACCESS, and TCRdb retained only in-frame sequences with V and J called. Part of the clones is not carried over; for the studies checked, unresolved V genes explain less than half of this, and the remainder is unexplained. Clonal size and the V and J genes are those of that table, whereas D and trimming came from the DNA. In this sample the table shows some 130,000 clones, roughly three quarters of which occur a single time. Approximately 4% of the sample goes to the ten largest clones.

Whole blood was collected in K2EDTA tubes by collaborating institutions according to the institutions' own protocols. Collaborator samples were shipped for TCRbeta analysis as frozen whole blood, isolated PBMCs, or DNA extracted from either sample type. The V end gives up 9 bases and the J end 7 bases, leaving 3 bases in the junction not matched to a gene. Including the terminal cysteine and phenylalanine, the CDR3 comprises 13 residues. Solely the CDR3 DNA is kept, with 39 bases framed from the first base. CDR1 and CDR2 are drawn from the germline V gene: ENHRY, SYGVKD. The receptor was isolated from a woman aged 80 or over with acute or convalescent COVID-19. The sequencing sample was made of peripheral blood. The rearranged chain carries TRBV10-3 and TRBJ2-1; 13 bases in between match TRBD2. CDR3 region: CAIGLAGDNEQFF. The nucleotide sequence reads TGTGCCATTGGACTAGCGGGAGATAATGAGCAGTTCTTC.